This T cell receptor (beta chain) was sequenced in a study of CD8 T cell repertoires and HIV-1 epitope variants. About the research overall: Tested: three Gag epitope families, Nef HW9 and YT9.

This clone has a handful of counts. The antigen remains unidentified. The assay was immunoSEQ multiplex PCR, and TCRdb's table has in-frame clones only and misses some. Of 4,500 to 6,000 clones listed, about 67% are singletons. V trimming: 3 bases; J trimming: 0 bases; junction bases outside the gene matches: 7. Looked up from germline, CDR1 is MNHEY and CDR2 is SMNVEV (reference sequence). The CDR3 spans 17 residues. The sequenced material came from cultured CD8+ T cells derived from PBMCs. This TCR came from a male donor with HIV. The chain combines TRBV27 with TRBJ2-3; 9 bases align to TRBD2. The CDR3 here is CASSFWSTSGSTDTQYF. The CDR3 DNA sequence: TGTGCCAGCAGTTTTTGGTCGACTAGCGGAAGCACAGATACGCAGTATTTT.